This T cell receptor beta chain was captured in a study of shared T cell receptors in the human thymus. Clones were read by immunoSEQ multiplex PCR, and TCRdb kept only the in-frame ones, dropping some. The sample carries some 720,000 clones, approximately 90% recorded once. This clone appeared a few times. The CDR3 totals 15 residues. Germline assignment: CDR1 MGHRA and CDR2 YSYEKL. Trimming cost V 3 bases and J 4 bases; bases outside gene matches: 6. The same data also contributed to another study, on human thymus T cells. Turning to that study: Congenital heart defects were the reason for the corrective surgery that the donors, healthy Finnish infants, were having. During corrective heart surgery, resections were taken, and the thymus tissue came from them. Related research described thymic repertoires that were highly overlapping among unrelated individuals.

Sequencing input: thymocytes. This clonotype was obtained from a boy younger than two with a congenital heart defect. The chain combines TRBV4-1 with TRBJ2-1; 7 nucleotides align to TRBD2. The CDR3 spells CASSHSSGLYNEQFF. The CDR3 DNA follows: TGCGCCAGCAGCCATTCTAGCGGCTTATACAATGAGCAGTTCTTC.